The rows below give T cell receptor beta chains drawn from one sample of a study of T cell responses to AZD1222 COVID-19 vaccine. Data came from immunoSEQ multiplex PCR; TCRdb stores just in-frame clones and leaves some out. The table has about 260,000 clones, approximately 95% seen once. This sample comprised peripheral blood, obtained on day 0 of AZD1222 vaccination. These receptors all come from an adult in good health. CDR3s include the opening cysteine and the closing phenylalanine or tryptophan. Fields, in order: J gene, D gene, V gene, clone size, CDR3 protein, CDR3 DNA. D genes are given only for firm matches. For some rows the clone size is stated as once, few or many, or as a class when expanded; others skip it.

TRBJ2-2 | - | TRBV5-1 | - | CASSTYSGNTGELFF | TGCGCCAGCAGCACCTATAGCGGGAACACCGGGGAGCTGTTTTTT
TRBJ1-2 | - | TRBV12-3/TRBV12-4 | - | CASSNPGVGYTF | TGTGCCAGCAGCAATCCCGGGGTGGGCTACACCTTC
TRBJ1-2 | TRBD1 | TRBV3-1/TRBV3-2 | - | CASSHRATGDYGYTF | TGTGCCAGCAGCCATAGGGCGACAGGGGACTATGGCTACACCTTC
TRBJ1-1 | - | TRBV7-9 | once | CASSPAAGSAPRTEAFF | TGTGCCAGCAGCCCAGCCGCGGGCAGCGCCCCTCGTACTGAAGCTTTCTTT
TRBJ1-4 | - | TRBV5-1 | - | CASSLGTATNEKLFF | TGCGCCAGCAGCTTAGGAACAGCAACTAATGAAAAACTGTTTTTT
TRBJ2-3 | - | TRBV10-3 | - | CAIRPARPETDTQYF | TGTGCCATCAGGCCAGCCCGGCCAGAGACAGATACGCAGTATTTT
TRBJ1-3 | - | TRBV7-2 | - | CASSPSSAGNTIYF | TGTGCCAGCAGCCCGTCCAGCGCGGGAAACACCATATATTTT
TRBJ2-7 | - | TRBV3-1/TRBV3-2 | - | CASSQDHDHEQYF | TGTGCCAGCAGCCAGGACCACGACCACGAGCAGTACTTC
TRBJ2-7 | - | TRBV5-1 | - | CASSLAGGATSYEQYF | TGCGCCAGCAGCCTGGCTGGCGGGGCGACCTCCTACGAGCAGTACTTC
TRBJ1-5 | - | TRBV18 | - | CASSSDSLGNQPQHF | TGTGCCAGCTCATCGGACAGCTTAGGCAATCAGCCCCAGCATTTT
TRBJ1-5 | - | TRBV28 | - | CASSAGRYQPQHF | TGTGCCAGCAGTGCAGGGAGGTATCAGCCCCAGCATTTT
TRBJ2-3 | - | TRBV13 | - | CASSFPGPQDTDTQYF | TGTGCCAGCAGCTTCCCGGGACCCCAAGACACAGATACGCAGTATTTT
TRBJ1-4 | TRBD1 | TRBV11-2 | - | CASSAPLTGDEKLFF | TGTGCCAGCAGCGCCCCCCTTACAGGGGATGAAAAACTGTTTTTT
TRBJ1-2 | - | TRBV28 | - | CASSGTNYGYTF | TGTGCCAGCAGCGGGACAAACTATGGCTACACCTTC
TRBJ2-7 | TRBD2 | TRBV7-2 | - | CASSSYRSGGTYEQYF | TGTGCCAGCAGCTCCTACCGATCGGGAGGTACCTACGAGCAGTACTTC
TRBJ1-4 | - | TRBV28 | - | CASSPGGLNEKLFF | TGTGCCAGCAGCCCCGGGGGGCTTAATGAAAAACTGTTTTTT
TRBJ2-5 | - | TRBV3-1/TRBV3-2 | many | CASSPLDGSEETQYF | TGTGCCAGCAGCCCCTTAGACGGATCCGAGGAGACCCAGTACTTC
TRBJ2-7 | TRBD1 | TRBV5-1 | - | CASSLVGTGEDEQYF | TGCGCCAGCAGCTTGGTCGGGACAGGTGAAGACGAGCAGTACTTC
TRBJ2-1 | TRBD1 | TRBV13 | - | CASSYVDRENNEQFF | TGTGCCAGCAGCTACGTGGACAGGGAGAACAATGAGCAGTTCTTC
TRBJ1-1 | - | TRBV5-1 | - | CASSSYQGGTEAFF | TGCGCCAGCAGCTCATACCAGGGAGGCACTGAAGCTTTCTTT
TRBJ1-6 | - | TRBV5-6 | - | CASNREANSPLHF | TGTGCCAGCAACAGGGAAGCCAATTCACCCCTCCACTTT
TRBJ2-2 | TRBD2 | TRBV28 | - | CASSPRRGGTGELFF | TGTGCCAGCAGCCCCCGTCGCGGGGGAACCGGGGAGCTGTTTTTT
TRBJ1-2 | - | TRBV11-2 | few | CASSHFRTPAGYTF | TGTGCCAGCAGTCACTTCCGGACTCCGGCTGGCTACACCTTC
TRBJ1-5 | - | TRBV12-3/TRBV12-4 | - | CASMNQPQHF | TGTGCCAGCATGAATCAGCCCCAGCATTTT
TRBJ2-7 | - | TRBV7-2 | - | CASSSTPYEQYF | TGTGCCAGCAGCTCTACGCCCTACGAGCAGTACTTC
TRBJ1-2 | TRBD1 | TRBV13 | - | CASSPTWTGYGYTF | TGTGCCAGCAGCCCGACTTGGACAGGTTATGGCTACACCTTC
TRBJ2-2 | - | TRBV20-1 | - | CSASAQPGELFF | TGCAGTGCTAGTGCGCAGCCCGGGGAGCTGTTTTTT
TRBJ2-2 | TRBD1 | TRBV5-1 | - | CASSGTGGAGELFF | TGCGCCAGCAGCGGCACAGGGGGTGCCGGGGAGCTGTTTTTT
TRBJ1-6 | - | TRBV9 | - | CASSVGPSNAYNSPLHF | TGTGCCAGCAGCGTAGGACCCAGTAACGCCTATAATTCACCCCTCCACTTT
TRBJ2-7 | - | TRBV6-2/TRBV6-3 | - | CASSRAGRGYEQYF | TGTGCCAGCAGCAGGGCTGGAAGAGGCTACGAGCAGTACTTC
TRBJ2-3 | TRBD2 | TRBV5-1 | - | CASTLGTSGGTDTQYF | TGCGCCAGCACCCTCGGGACTAGCGGGGGAACAGATACGCAGTATTTT
TRBJ1-2 | - | TRBV6-5 | few | CASTPGPGNYGYTF | TGTGCCAGCACCCCGGGCCCAGGGAACTATGGCTACACCTTC
TRBJ1-5 | - | TRBV2 | - | CASGGTATQNQPQHF | TGTGCCAGCGGCGGGACGGCGACCCAAAATCAGCCCCAGCATTTT
TRBJ2-2 | - | TRBV28 | few | CASSSGRVDTGELFF | TGTGCCAGCAGTTCGGGCAGGGTGGACACCGGGGAGCTGTTTTTT
TRBJ2-7 | TRBD2 | TRBV7-2 | - | CASSPTSGSSYEQYF | TGTGCCAGCAGCCCTACTAGCGGGAGCTCCTACGAGCAGTACTTC
TRBJ2-1 | TRBD2 | TRBV5-1 | - | CASSPTSSGGEQFF | TGCGCCAGCAGCCCGACTAGCAGTGGGGGTGAGCAGTTCTTC
TRBJ1-5 | TRBD1 | TRBV10-2 | - | CASSTGGSQPQHF | TGCGCCAGCAGCACAGGGGGCAGTCAGCCCCAGCATTTT
TRBJ2-3 | TRBD2 | TRBV28 | - | CASSSRGGGGTDTQYF | TGTGCCAGCAGTTCTAGGGGCGGGGGGGGCACAGATACGCAGTATTTT
TRBJ1-6 | TRBD1 | TRBV19 | - | CASSIGDRGSNSPLHF | TGTGCCAGTAGTATAGGCGACAGGGGGTCAAATTCACCCCTCCACTTT
TRBJ1-2 | TRBD1 | TRBV2 | - | CASLPRGDRGRGYTF | TGTGCCAGCCTCCCCCGAGGGGACAGGGGAAGGGGCTACACCTTC